The 24 T cell receptor beta chains below all came from one sample that was sequenced in a study of beta chain features in type 1 diabetes. General study findings and limits: People with Type 1 diabetes carried modestly yet significantly shorter TCRB CDR3s in all four CD4+ subsets.

Every isolated RNA sample was fully reverse transcribed, so sequencing captured expressed TCRB transcripts. TCRdb's copy holds only in-frame clones and misses some; the assay was immunoSEQ multiplex PCR. In the table there are about 650,000 clones, around 12% of which are singletons. These receptors have no known antigen. Source material: naive CD4+ T cells from blood. Receptors were obtained from a man in his thirties or forties with type 1 diabetes.

V and J are TRBV29-1 and TRBJ2-7, with 8 bases that match TRBD1. CDR1 is SQVTM and CDR2 is ANQGSEA in the germline V gene. The J segment lost 4 bases and the V segment lost 4 bases, leaving 6 bases of the junction unmatched. CDR3 length equals 13 residues. The DNA for the CDR3 is TGCAGCGTTGCGAGGACAGGGACTTACGAGCAGTACTTC. This encodes CSVARTGTYEQYF.

The chain is built from TRBV7-3 and TRBJ1-1; maybe TRBD1 (6 bases). Trimming stripped 1 base from V and 3 bases from J, with 6 bases between. In germline, CDR1 is SGHTA, CDR2 FQGTGA. This CDR3 region has 13 residues. CDR3 sequence: CASSLNRDTEAFF. The DNA of the CDR3 is TGTGCCAGCAGCTTAAACAGGGACACTGAAGCTTTCTTT.

This chain links TRBV29-1 with TRBJ1-4; possible D gene TRBD1, 5 bases. The CDR3 spans 17 residues. Trimming left V 5 bases short and J 4 bases short, with 23 bases between. The germline gives CDR1 SQVTM, CDR2 ANQGSEA. CDR3 in DNA: TGCAGCGTTTCCACATGGGGGGATGTTAGGGGTAATGAAAAACTGTTTTTT. Translated: CSVSTWGDVRGNEKLFF.

V gene TRBV5-1 combines with J gene TRBJ2-3, with D perhaps assigned TRBD1 or TRBD2 (5 bases each). Germline V gives CDR1 SGHRS, CDR2 YFSETQ. The CDR3 has 14 amino acids. Trimming stripped 4 bases from V and 1 base from J, with 10 bases between. The CDR3 region is CASSAGTGTDTQYF. The CDR3 bases are TGCGCCAGCAGCGCCGGGACGGGCACAGATACGCAGTATTTT.

This chain uses TRBV2 with TRBJ1-2; TRBD1 matches 8 bases. V gave up 5 bases and J gave up 8 bases; unmatched junction bases: 13. Germline V lookup: CDR1 SNHLY, CDR2 FYNNEI. CDR3 length: 15 residues. Written as DNA, the CDR3 is TGTGCCAGCAGTCGCGCGGCACCGACAGGGGAAGGCTACACCTTC. It yields the protein CASSRAAPTGEGYTF.

The chain joins TRBV19 to TRBJ1-1, with 7 nucleotides matching TRBD1. With 5 bases clipped from V and 8 bases from J, the junction kept 11 bases outside the gene matches. The CDR3 length is 14 residues. Germline V CDR1 and CDR2: LNHDA, SQIVND (reference sequence). CDR3 in amino acids: CASSPPVTGVEAFF. The CDR3 region has the DNA TGTGCCAGTAGTCCCCCCGTTACAGGGGTCGAAGCTTTCTTT. The full variable domain, its missing parts supplied by reference TRBV19 and TRBJ1-1, is DGGITQSPKYLFRKEGQNVTLSCEQNLNHDAMYWYRQDPGQGLRLIYYSQIVNDFQKGDIAEGYSVSREKKESFPLTVTSAQKNPTAFYLCASSPPVTGVEAFFGQGTRLTVV.

In its sample, this clone was seen a few times. V is TRBV6-1 and J is TRBJ2-6; possibly TRBD1 for D (5 bases). The V end lost 4 bases, the J end lost 13 bases, and 17 bases lay between the germline ends. CDR3 length: 14 residues. CDR1 is MNHNS and CDR2 is SASEGT in the germline V gene. This CDR3 reads CASSGQSQSWVLTF. The CDR3 DNA reads as TGTGCCAGCAGTGGACAGAGCCAGTCGTGGGTCCTGACTTTC.

This clone was observed a few times. The V call is TRBV7-2, the J call TRBJ1-2, with a tentative D call TRBD1 (6 bases). The CDR3 is 16 amino acids. V was shortened by 5 bases and J by 2 bases, with 18 bases between the two germline ends. Germline V lookup: CDR1 SGHTA, CDR2 FQGNSA. The CDR3 DNA follows: TGTGCCAGCAGCCCCCACGCGGGGCAGGGGAACTATGGCTACACCTTC. Translation gives CASSPHAGQGNYGYTF.

This clone was observed a handful of times. The rearrangement uses TRBV6-1 and TRBJ1-2; D remains unclear. The CDR3 runs to 13 residues. V lost 4 bases to trimming and J lost 4 bases, with 10 bases between them. Per germline, CDR1 MNHNS and CDR2 SASEGT. The CDR3 DNA is TGTGCCAGCAGTGCGACGGTTCTCTATGGCTACACCTTC. It specifies CASSATVLYGYTF.

The CDR3 nucleotides read TGTGCCACCGCGGGGGGGACCAAAAACATTCAGTACTTC. Its protein is CATAGGTKNIQYF. This sequence joins TRBV2 and TRBJ2-4, with 9 bases identical to TRBD2. The CDR3 runs 13 residues. Germline CDR1 SNHLY, CDR2 FYNNEI. Trimming removed 10 bases from V and 2 bases from J; junction bases left unmatched: 3.

V is TRBV27 and J is TRBJ1-5; D perhaps matches TRBD1 (5 bases). V shed 2 bases and J shed 3 bases, with 11 bases lying between them. Germline V lookup: CDR1 MNHEY, CDR2 SMNVEV (reference sequence). The CDR3 extends over 15 amino acids. In DNA form, the CDR3 reads TGTGCCAGCAGTTTAGAGGGGCTAGACAATCAGCCCCAGCATTTT. Its protein product is CASSLEGLDNQPQHF.

The chain links TRBV7-9 to TRBJ2-3; tentatively, D is TRBD2 (5 bases). V lost 5 bases to trimming and J lost 0 bases, with 15 bases between them. Germline assignment: CDR1 SEHNR and CDR2 FQNEAQ (reference sequence). The CDR3 is 16 residues long. The DNA of the CDR3 is TGTGCCAGCAGCCCGGCCTCTAGGACTAGCACAGATACGCAGTATTTT. It codes for CASSPASRTSTDTQYF. The whole variable domain, filled in from reference TRBV7-9 and TRBJ2-3, reads DTGVSQNPRHKITKRGQNVTFRCDPISEHNRLYWYRQTLGQGPEFLTYFQNEAQLEKSRLLSDRFSAERPKGSFSTLEIQRTEQGDSAMYLCASSPASRTSTDTQYFGPGTRLTVL.

This clone was detected only a few times. V and J are TRBV2 and TRBJ2-7, with 10 bases aligning to TRBD2. J gave up 1 base and V 6 bases, and 6 bases lay outside the gene matches. Germline V gene lookup returns CDR1 SNHLY and CDR2 FYNNEI. The CDR3 sequence is 15 residues long. Written as DNA, the CDR3 is TGTGCCAGCAGCCCACTAGCGGGGAGTTCCTACGAGCAGTACTTC. This gives the protein CASSPLAGSSYEQYF.

V usage is TRBV2 and J usage is TRBJ1-1; 9 nucleotides match TRBD1. Germline CDR1 SNHLY, CDR2 FYNNEI. J lost 12 bases, V lost 0 bases, and 11 bases had no gene match. CDR3 length equals 15 residues. This CDR3 is CASSEAGTGRGWSFF. The CDR3 nucleotides are TGTGCCAGCAGTGAAGCGGGGACAGGGAGGGGATGGTCTTTCTTT.

The table lists this clone with a few counts. The chain has TRBV5-1 and TRBJ2-2; the D is unclear. CDR1 and CDR2 (germline): SGHRS, YFSETQ. The length of the CDR3 is 14 residues. The V gene lost 1 base and the J gene lost 2 bases, with 6 bases spanning the gap. CDR3 bases: TGCGCCAGCAGCTTGCTCCAAAACACCGGGGAGCTGTTTTTT. Its translation: CASSLLQNTGELFF. Drawing the rest from reference TRBV5-1 and TRBJ2-2, the complete variable domain is KAGVTQTPRYLIKTRGQQVTLSCSPISGHRSVSWYQQTPGQGLQFLFEYFSETQRNKGNFPGRFSGRQFSNSRSEMNVSTLELGDSALYLCASSLLQNTGELFFGEGSRLTVL.

The genes are TRBV9 and TRBJ1-6; no definite D call. This CDR3 has 12 amino acids. Germline CDR1 is SGDLS and CDR2 is YYNGEE. V was shortened by 3 bases and J by 11 bases, with 9 bases between the two germline ends. CDR3 nucleotides: TGTGCCAGCAGCGGAAGCGCCCCACCCCTCCACTTT. It translates to CASSGSAPPLHF. Full variable domain (missing parts from reference TRBV9 and TRBJ1-6): DSGVTQTPKHLITATGQRVTLRCSPRSGDLSVYWYQQSLDQGLQFLIQYYNGEERAKGNILERFSAQQFPDLHSELNLSSLELGDSALYFCASSGSAPPLHFGNGTRLTVT.

This sequence joins TRBV9 and TRBJ1-1; perhaps TRBD1 as D (6 bases). Trimming left V 3 bases short and J 12 bases short, with 18 bases between. In germline, CDR1 is SGDLS, CDR2 YYNGEE. The CDR3 is made up of 13 amino acids. The CDR3 region has the DNA TGTGCCAGCAGCGCAGAATCCGGGACATTTACTTTCTTT. This translates into CASSAESGTFTFF.

The V call is TRBV2, the J call TRBJ2-2; unclear D gene. Trimming took off 4 bases at V and 5 bases at J, with 8 bases between the two ends. The germline CDR1 and CDR2 sequences are SNHLY and FYNNEI. The CDR3 consists of 13 residues. The CDR3 here is CASSVVGTGELFF. The CDR3 region has the DNA TGTGCCAGCAGTGTGGTAGGAACCGGGGAGCTGTTTTTT.

There are a few counts of this clone. The chain recombines TRBV7-2 with TRBJ2-5, with 10 bases that match TRBD2. With 5 bases clipped from V and 5 bases from J, the junction kept 5 bases outside the gene matches. The CDR3 length is 14 residues. The V gene's germline CDR1 is SGHTA and CDR2 FQGNSA. The CDR3 DNA is TGTGCCAGCAGCCGTACTAGCGGGGCTGAGACCCAGTACTTC. It is translated as CASSRTSGAETQYF.

The rearrangement links TRBV7-9 to TRBJ2-7; D call uncertain. Trimming removed 7 bases from V and 3 bases from J, with 19 bases in between. The CDR3 is made up of 15 amino acids. Germline V gene lookup returns CDR1 SEHNR and CDR2 FQNEAQ (reference sequence). CDR3 in amino acids: CASTHSGTPYYEQYF. The CDR3 nucleotides are TGTGCCAGCACCCATAGTGGTACACCTTACTACGAGCAGTACTTC.

The chain couples TRBV4-2 to TRBJ2-2; no clear D gene. With 0 bases removed from V and 5 bases from J, the gap between germline ends came to 7 bases. This CDR3 has 14 residues. Germline V gene sequence: CDR1 LGHNA, CDR2 YNFKEQ. CDR3 sequence reads: CASSQDLGTGELFF. The CDR3 DNA sequence: TGTGCCAGCAGCCAAGATCTTGGGACCGGGGAGCTGTTTTTT.

This clone turned up a few times. The J gene is TRBJ1-5, the V gene TRBV15; tentatively, D is TRBD1 (5 bases). This CDR3 is built from 14 residues. The germline V and J ends were trimmed by 2 bases and 6 bases, with 11 bases remaining between them. Germline V gene sequence: CDR1 LNHNV, CDR2 YYDKDF (reference sequence). Written as DNA, the CDR3 is TGTGCCACCAGCAGACAGGGACCCGGTCAGCCCCAGCATTTT. Amino acid sequence: CATSRQGPGQPQHF.

This clone was detected only a few times. The chain links TRBV7-3 to TRBJ2-3; TRBD2 agrees at 8 bases. The CDR3 is 16 residues long. With 4 bases clipped from V and 2 bases from J, the junction kept 8 bases outside the gene matches. Germline assignment: CDR1 SGHTA and CDR2 FQGTGA. The DNA of the CDR3 is TGTGCCAGCAGCTATCGGACTAGCTTAGACACAGATACGCAGTATTTT. It codes for CASSYRTSLDTDTQYF.

The chain employs TRBV5-1 and TRBJ2-3, with 11 bases matching TRBD1. This CDR3 is 16 amino acids long. The germline CDR1 and CDR2 sequences are SGHRS and YFSETQ. The V segment lost 0 bases and the J segment 3 bases; nucleotides outside the gene matches: 3. CDR3 protein: CASSLAGQGATDTQYF. CDR3 nucleotides: TGCGCCAGCAGCTTGGCCGGACAGGGGGCAACAGATACGCAGTATTTT. Together with reference TRBV5-1 and TRBJ2-3, the CDR3 gives the full variable domain: KAGVTQTPRYLIKTRGQQVTLSCSPISGHRSVSWYQQTPGQGLQFLFEYFSETQRNKGNFPGRFSGRQFSNSRSEMNVSTLELGDSALYLCASSLAGQGATDTQYFGPGTRLTVL.